One sample yielded the 8 T cell receptor beta chains listed below, sequenced in a study of T cell changes during pregnancy in multiple sclerosis. TCRdb keeps only in-frame clones here, not all; method: immunoSEQ multiplex PCR. The sample has around 30,000 clones; around 90% are singletons. Sample: CD4+ T cells from peripheral blood mononuclear cells, taken in the third trimester of pregnancy. The receptors were sampled from a female donor in good health, enrolled as a control in a pregnancy study.

This rearrangement joins TRBV2 to TRBJ2-3; the match to TRBD2 covers 10 bases. Germline CDR1 is SNHLY and CDR2 is FYNNEI. V lost 9 bases, J lost 4 bases, and 7 bases stayed unmatched. This CDR3 is built from 14 residues. CDR3 sequence reads: CASKREGPADTQYF. CDR3 bases: TGTGCCAGTAAGCGGGAGGGCCCCGCAGATACGCAGTATTTT.

The chain couples TRBV11-3 to TRBJ2-7; D possibly corresponds to TRBD1 (5 bases). The CDR3 has 15 amino acids. V was cut by 1 base and J by 5 bases, with 15 bases left in between. The V gene's germline CDR1 is SGHNT and CDR2 YENEEA. The DNA for the CDR3 is TGTGCCAGCAGCTTAGTAAGCCAGGGTGGACACGAGCAGTACTTC. Residues: CASSLVSQGGHEQYF.

This chain connects TRBV6-1 to TRBJ2-7, with D possibly matching TRBD1 (6 bases). This CDR3 comprises 15 residues. Germline V gene sequence: CDR1 MNHNS, CDR2 SASEGT. Trimming left V 4 bases short and J 0 bases short, with 13 bases between. The CDR3 sequence is CASSGAGTTSYEQYF. The DNA for the CDR3 is TGTGCCAGCAGTGGAGCCGGGACAACCTCCTACGAGCAGTACTTC.

This chain connects TRBV6-1 to TRBJ2-7; D is unresolved. Germline V gene sequence: CDR1 MNHNS, CDR2 SASEGT. V was cut by 6 bases and J by 3 bases, with 15 bases left in between. This CDR3 has 14 residues. The CDR3 DNA reads as TGTGCCAGCAGAGACACCAACAGCCTCTACGAGCAGTACTTC. This gives the protein CASRDTNSLYEQYF.

In its sample, this clone was seen a few times. The V call is TRBV19, the J call TRBJ1-2, with D maybe TRBD1 (5 bases). This CDR3 comprises 15 residues. V was trimmed by 6 bases and J by 0 bases, leaving 14 bases between them. CDR1 is LNHDA and CDR2 is SQIVND in the germline V gene (reference sequence). This CDR3 reads CASSQQVLANYGYTF. The CDR3 DNA follows: TGTGCCAGTAGCCAACAGGTCCTAGCTAACTATGGCTACACCTTC.

The V gene is TRBV7-9, the J gene TRBJ2-2, with D possibly TRBD1 on 6 matching bases. V dropped 4 bases and J dropped 1 base, with 13 bases sitting between them. Per germline, CDR1 SEHNR and CDR2 FQNEAQ (reference sequence). CDR3 length equals 16 residues. For the CDR3, the DNA is TGTGCCAGCAGCTCCCCCCCGGGACAGAACACCGGGGAGCTGTTTTTT. Translated: CASSSPPGQNTGELFF.

The rearrangement joins TRBV5-1 to TRBJ2-2; TRBD2 aligns across 14 bases. In germline, CDR1 is SGHRS, CDR2 YFSETQ. CDR3 length: 16 residues. Germline trimming cut 4 bases from V and 4 bases from J; bases unmatched to any gene: 3. The CDR3 protein is CASSIGLAGGTGELFF. The DNA for the CDR3 is TGCGCCAGCAGCATCGGACTAGCGGGGGGCACCGGGGAGCTGTTTTTT.

This chain uses TRBV5-1 with TRBJ1-2, with 7 bases fitting TRBD1. The V gene end was trimmed by 4 bases and the J gene end by 7 bases; junction bases not matched to a gene: 13. Germline values: CDR1 SGHRS, CDR2 YFSETQ. CDR3 length: 15 amino acids. The CDR3 nucleotides are TGCGCCAGCAGCATCCTACAGGGGAAGATAAGTGGCTACACCTTC. It specifies CASSILQGKISGYTF.